Shown below are 17 T cell receptor beta chains from a single sample sequenced in a study of identical twins. TCRdb passed the 5' RACE reads through MiXCR, listing each CDR3 protein once. The data contain about 530,000 distinct CDR3 sequences, nearly 15% of them singletons. This same sample was also taken into another study, of yellow fever vaccine responses in identical twins.

The sequenced material came from CD4+ T cells sorted from blood. The source of these receptors is a woman aged 18-30 years in good health.

The CDR3, as DNA: TGCAGTGCACCCTACTACCCCTCTGGGGCCAACGTCCTGACTTTC. Translated, it gives CSAPYYPSGANVLTF. The J gene is TRBJ2-6, the V gene TRBV20-1; D is uncertain. CDR3 size: 15 residues. With 6 bases removed from V and 0 bases from J, the gap between germline ends came to 12 bases. The germline CDR1 and CDR2 sequences are DFQATT and SNEGSKA (reference sequence).

The V and J genes are TRBV7-9 and TRBJ2-3, with D uncertain. The CDR3 has 17 residues. The germline V gene encodes CDR1 SEHNR and CDR2 FQNEAQ (reference sequence). The V and J ends lost 2 bases and 1 base respectively, with 16 bases between them. The CDR3 loop reads CASSLLRPLPGTDTQYF. CDR3 nucleotide sequence: TGTGCCAGCAGCTTACTTCGACCCCTCCCCGGCACAGATACGCAGTATTTT.

The rearrangement links TRBV6-1 to TRBJ1-2; D call uncertain. V was cut by 6 bases and J by 2 bases, with 10 bases left in between. Germline V gene sequence: CDR1 MNHNS, CDR2 SASEGT. CDR3 size: 13 residues. The CDR3 sequence: CASSTLRNYGYTF. CDR3 DNA: TGTGCCAGCAGCACGCTGCGGAACTATGGCTACACCTTC.

This clonotype was seen once. V and J are TRBV20-1 and TRBJ2-2; no reliable D call. Germline CDR1 reads DFQATT; CDR2 reads SNEGSKA (reference sequence). Trimming pared 0 bases from V and 0 bases from J, leaving 8 bases between. This CDR3 region has 15 residues. The CDR3 region is CSARDTYPNTGELFF. CDR3 sequence (DNA): TGCAGTGCTAGAGATACCTATCCGAACACCGGGGAGCTGTTTTTT.

This clonotype was detected a few times. The chain links TRBV2 to TRBJ2-2; no clear D gene. The germline V gene has CDR1 SNHLY and CDR2 FYNNEI. The CDR3 totals 13 residues. Trimming stripped 11 bases from V and 2 bases from J, with 12 bases between. In DNA form, the CDR3 reads TGTGCCGTTACCGTCAGTAACACCGGGGAGCTGTTTTTT. This sequence encodes CAVTVSNTGELFF.

This clonotype has only a few counts. The chain has TRBV20-1 and TRBJ2-3; D may be TRBD1 or TRBD2 (6 bases each). The CDR3 covers 14 residues. Trimming took off 2 bases at V and 1 base at J, with 10 bases between the two ends. Germline lookup yields CDR1 DFQATT and CDR2 SNEGSKA (reference sequence). CDR3 region: CSARRGARTDTQYF. In nucleotides, the CDR3 is TGCAGTGCTAGAAGGGGGGCCCGCACAGATACGCAGTATTTT.

In this sample, this clonotype turned up a few times. The DNA of the CDR3 is TGTGCCATCAGTGAGTCGACTGGGAAGGGTGAGCAGTTCTTC. Translation: CAISESTGKGEQFF. The J gene is TRBJ2-1, the V gene TRBV10-3; D is unresolved. V was shortened by 0 bases and J by 9 bases, with 12 bases between the two germline ends. The CDR3 runs 14 residues. The germline CDR1 and CDR2 sequences are ENHRY and SYGVKD.

This clonotype came up a few times. The chain carries TRBV4-1 and TRBJ2-1; TRBD2 agrees at 10 bases. The V segment lost 1 base and the J segment 2 bases; nucleotides outside the gene matches: 2. The CDR3 runs 16 residues. Germline CDR1 and CDR2: MGHRA and YSYEKL. CDR3 DNA: TGCGCCAGCAGCCAAGGACTAGCGGGTCCCTACAATGAGCAGTTCTTC. It specifies CASSQGLAGPYNEQFF.

This clonotype was picked up a small number of times. The rearrangement uses TRBV12-3 or TRBV12-4 and TRBJ2-7, with D tentatively TRBD1 (6 bases). This CDR3 is built from 13 residues. The V and J ends lost 5 bases and 3 bases respectively, with 11 bases between them. As DNA, the CDR3 is TGTGCCAGCAGTGCCCAACAGGGCTACGAGCAGTACTTC. It translates to CASSAQQGYEQYF.

V usage is TRBV24-1 and J usage is TRBJ2-1, with TRBD2 matching 13 bases. The trim removed 3 bases at V and 10 bases at J, leaving 5 bases unmatched. CDR3 length: 15 residues. Germline CDR1 reads KGHDR; CDR2 reads SFDVKD. This CDR3 reads CATSDQLAGGKEQFF. The CDR3 coding sequence is TGTGCCACCAGTGATCAACTAGCGGGAGGGAAAGAGCAGTTCTTC.

The sample holds many counts of this clonotype. The rearrangement joins TRBV7-9 to TRBJ2-2; 8 bases line up with TRBD2. Losses at the gene ends were 1 base for V and 4 bases for J; bases not matched to a gene: 2. The germline V gene encodes CDR1 SEHNR and CDR2 FQNEAQ (reference sequence). CDR3 length: 15 residues. The CDR3 spells CASSLVLAVTGELFF. The CDR3 DNA is TGTGCCAGCAGCTTAGTACTAGCGGTCACCGGGGAGCTGTTTTTT.

V is TRBV7-9 and J is TRBJ2-7; 10 bases are shared with TRBD2. The CDR3 runs to 15 residues. The junction had 15 bases not matched to a gene; V was cut back by 11 bases and J by 5 bases. Per germline, CDR1 SEHNR and CDR2 FQNEAQ (reference sequence). CDR3 in amino acids: CALNRLASGGNEQYF. The CDR3 DNA follows: TGTGCCTTAAACCGCTTGGCTAGCGGGGGAAACGAGCAGTACTTC.

This clonotype appeared a few times. This chain joins TRBV5-5 and TRBJ2-7; no reliable D call. The CDR3 spans 17 residues. CDR1 SGHKS and CDR2 YYEKEE come from the germline V gene (reference sequence). Deletions cut 1 base from V and 2 bases from J, with 19 bases between. In nucleotides, the CDR3 is TGTGCCAGCAGCTTGTATCAGATCACCCAACCCACCTACGAGCAGTACTTC. Translating gives CASSLYQITQPTYEQYF. Using reference TRBV5-5 and TRBJ2-7 for the parts outside the CDR3, the full variable domain is DAGVTQSPTHLIKTRGQQVTLRCSPISGHKSVSWYQQVLGQGPQFIFQYYEKEERGRGNFPDRFSARQFPNYSSELNVNALLLGDSALYLCASSLYQITQPTYEQYFGPGTRLTVT.

This clonotype was observed a handful of times. The rearrangement links TRBV7-2 to TRBJ2-2; the D gene is possibly TRBD2 (5 bases). The V gene's germline CDR1 is SGHTA and CDR2 FQGNSA. V was pared by 0 bases and J by 2 bases, with 13 bases between. This CDR3 has 17 residues. This CDR3 is CASSLAYERKNTGELFF. The DNA of the CDR3 is TGTGCCAGCAGCTTAGCGTATGAGCGGAAAAACACCGGGGAGCTGTTTTTT.

The rearrangement links TRBV11-2 to TRBJ2-2; maybe TRBD2 (6 bases). CDR1 is SGHAT and CDR2 is FQNNGV in the germline V gene. The V end was cut by 5 bases, the J end by 4 bases, with 23 bases between. CDR3 length equals 18 residues. CDR3 sequence: CASSRLGEAWVRTGELFF. CDR3 coding DNA: TGTGCCAGCAGCAGATTGGGGGAGGCGTGGGTTCGCACCGGGGAGCTGTTTTTT.

This clonotype was picked up a small number of times. This chain connects TRBV9 to TRBJ2-2; D tentatively reads TRBD1 or TRBD2 (5 bases each). The V end lost 0 bases, the J end lost 1 base, and 7 bases lay between the germline ends. The length of the CDR3 is 15 residues. The germline CDR1 and CDR2 sequences are SGDLS and YYNGEE. As DNA, the CDR3 is TGTGCCAGCAGCGTAGGGGGGAAGAACACCGGGGAGCTGTTTTTT. It yields the protein CASSVGGKNTGELFF.

A few counts support this clonotype. V and J are TRBV12-3 or TRBV12-4 and TRBJ1-1, with D unclear. V dropped 5 bases and J dropped 10 bases, with 11 bases sitting between them. The CDR3 totals 11 residues. The CDR3 coding sequence is TGTGCCAGCAGTCTCCAGAGGGTAGCTTTCTTT. It specifies CASSLQRVAFF.